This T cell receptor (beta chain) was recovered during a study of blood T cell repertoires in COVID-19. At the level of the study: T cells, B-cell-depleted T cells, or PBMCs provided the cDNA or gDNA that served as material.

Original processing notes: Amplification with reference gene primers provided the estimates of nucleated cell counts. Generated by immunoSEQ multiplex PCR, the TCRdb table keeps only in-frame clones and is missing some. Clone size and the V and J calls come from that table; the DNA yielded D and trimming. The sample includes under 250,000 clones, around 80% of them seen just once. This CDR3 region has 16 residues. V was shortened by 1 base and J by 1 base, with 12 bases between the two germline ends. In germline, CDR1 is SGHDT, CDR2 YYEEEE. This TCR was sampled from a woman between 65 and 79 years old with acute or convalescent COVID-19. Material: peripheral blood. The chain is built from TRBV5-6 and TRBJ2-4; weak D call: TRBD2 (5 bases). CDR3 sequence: CASSLRRTPAKNIQYF. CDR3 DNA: TGTGCCAGCAGCTTGAGGAGGACTCCGGCCAAAAACATTCAGTACTTC.